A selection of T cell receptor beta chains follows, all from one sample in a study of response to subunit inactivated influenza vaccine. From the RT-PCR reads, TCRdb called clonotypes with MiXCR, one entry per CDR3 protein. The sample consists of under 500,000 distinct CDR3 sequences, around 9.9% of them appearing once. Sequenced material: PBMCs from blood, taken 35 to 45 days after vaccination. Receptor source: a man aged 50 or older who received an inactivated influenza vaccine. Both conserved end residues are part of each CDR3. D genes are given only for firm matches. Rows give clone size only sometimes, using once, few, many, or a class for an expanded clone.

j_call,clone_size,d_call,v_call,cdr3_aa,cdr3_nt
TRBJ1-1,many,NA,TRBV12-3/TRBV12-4,CASSLNAMNTEAFF,TGTGCCAGCAGTCTAAACGCCATGAACACTGAAGCTTTCTTT
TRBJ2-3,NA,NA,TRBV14,CASSPLQQGYDTQYF,TGTGCCAGCAGCCCTCTTCAGCAAGGGTACGATACGCAGTATTTT
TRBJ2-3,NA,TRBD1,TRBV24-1,CATSGGQGADTQYF,TGTGCCACCAGTGGTGGACAGGGGGCTGATACGCAGTATTTT
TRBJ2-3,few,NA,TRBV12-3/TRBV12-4,CASSPLWGATDTQYF,TGTGCCAGCAGCCCATTGTGGGGGGCCACGGATACGCAGTATTTT
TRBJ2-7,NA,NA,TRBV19,CASSIATVGEFEQYF,TGTGCCAGTAGTATAGCGACGGTTGGGGAGTTCGAGCAGTACTTC
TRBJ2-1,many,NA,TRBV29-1,CSVSNRGLSYNEQFF,TGCAGCGTTTCGAACAGGGGACTATCCTACAATGAGCAGTTCTTC
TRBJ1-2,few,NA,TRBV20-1,CSARDGGYTF,TGCAGTGCTAGAGATGGTGGCTACACCTTC
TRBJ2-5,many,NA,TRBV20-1,CSARFRAETQYF,TGCAGTGCTAGATTCAGGGCTGAGACCCAGTACTTC
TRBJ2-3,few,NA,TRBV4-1,CASSQPIGTSTDTQYF,TGCGCCAGCAGCCAACCGATCGGGACTAGCACAGATACGCAGTATTTT
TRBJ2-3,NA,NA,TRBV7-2,CASSLAVAGARDTQYF,TGTGCCAGCAGCTTAGCGGTCGCGGGGGCAAGAGATACGCAGTATTTT
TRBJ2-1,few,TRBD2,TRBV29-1,CSVAVAGAGEQFF,TGCAGCGTTGCCGTAGCGGGGGCGGGAGAGCAGTTCTTC
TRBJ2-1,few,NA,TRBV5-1,CASSLDRVENEQFF,TGCGCCAGCAGCTTGGACCGGGTAGAGAATGAGCAGTTCTTC
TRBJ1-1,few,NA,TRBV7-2,CASAPQMNTEAFF,TGTGCCAGCGCCCCTCAGATGAACACTGAAGCTTTCTTT
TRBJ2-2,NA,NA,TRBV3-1,CASSQIRFGELFF,TGTGCCAGCAGCCAAATACGGTTCGGGGAGCTGTTTTTT
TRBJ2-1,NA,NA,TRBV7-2,CASSLGTQEWNEQFF,TGTGCCAGCAGCCTCGGGACCCAAGAGTGGAATGAGCAGTTCTTC
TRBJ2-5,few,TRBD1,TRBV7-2,CASSTRQGQETQYF,TGTGCCAGCAGCACCCGACAGGGCCAAGAGACCCAGTACTTC